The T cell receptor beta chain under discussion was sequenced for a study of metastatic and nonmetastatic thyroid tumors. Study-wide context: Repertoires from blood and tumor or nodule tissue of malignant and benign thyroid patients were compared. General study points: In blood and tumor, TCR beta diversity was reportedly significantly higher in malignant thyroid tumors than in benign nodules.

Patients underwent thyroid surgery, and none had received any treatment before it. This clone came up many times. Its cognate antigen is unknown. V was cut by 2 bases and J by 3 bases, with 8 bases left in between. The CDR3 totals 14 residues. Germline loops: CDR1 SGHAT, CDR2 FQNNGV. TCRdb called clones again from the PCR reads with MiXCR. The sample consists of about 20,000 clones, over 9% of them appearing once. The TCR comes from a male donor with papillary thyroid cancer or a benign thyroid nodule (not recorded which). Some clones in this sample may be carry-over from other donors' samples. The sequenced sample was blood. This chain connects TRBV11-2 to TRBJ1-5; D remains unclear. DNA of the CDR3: TGTGCCAGCAGCTTAAGCGGTTACAATCAGCCCCAGCATTTT. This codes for CASSLSGYNQPQHF.